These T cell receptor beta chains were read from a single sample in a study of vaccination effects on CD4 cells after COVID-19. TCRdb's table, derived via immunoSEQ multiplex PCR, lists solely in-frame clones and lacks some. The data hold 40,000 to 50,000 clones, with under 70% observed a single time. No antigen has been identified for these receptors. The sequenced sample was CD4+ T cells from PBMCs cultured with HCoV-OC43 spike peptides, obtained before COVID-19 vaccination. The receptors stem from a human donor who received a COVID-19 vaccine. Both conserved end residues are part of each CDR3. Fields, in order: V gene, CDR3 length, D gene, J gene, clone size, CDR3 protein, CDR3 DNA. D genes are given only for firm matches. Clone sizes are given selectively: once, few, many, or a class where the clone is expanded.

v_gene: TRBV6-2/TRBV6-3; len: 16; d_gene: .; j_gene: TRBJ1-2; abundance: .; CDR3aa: CASSSPKGTETYGYTF; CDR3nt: TGTGCCAGCAGTTCCCCCAAAGGGACTGAAACGTATGGCTACACCTTC
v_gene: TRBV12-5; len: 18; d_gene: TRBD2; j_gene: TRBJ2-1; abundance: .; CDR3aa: CASGLVIVRSGGAGEQFF; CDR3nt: TGTGCTAGTGGTTTGGTAATCGTGCGTAGCGGGGGGGCCGGGGAGCAGTTCTTC
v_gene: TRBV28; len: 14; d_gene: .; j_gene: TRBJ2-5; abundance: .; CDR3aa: CASSLGASARTQYF; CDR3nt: TGTGCCAGCAGTTTAGGGGCATCAGCGCGGACCCAGTACTTC
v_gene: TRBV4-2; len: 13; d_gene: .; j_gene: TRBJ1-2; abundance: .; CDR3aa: CASSPLEGGGYTF; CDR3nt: TGTGCCAGCAGCCCGCTTGAAGGAGGTGGCTACACCTTC
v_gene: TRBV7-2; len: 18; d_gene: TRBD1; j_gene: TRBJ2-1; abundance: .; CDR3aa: CASSLERRTGGSYNEQFF; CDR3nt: TGTGCCAGCAGCTTAGAGCGTCGTACAGGGGGCTCCTACAATGAGCAGTTCTTC
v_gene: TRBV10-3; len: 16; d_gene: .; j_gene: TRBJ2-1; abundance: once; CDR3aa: CAISESGDRPYNEQFF; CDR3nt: TGTGCCATCAGTGAGTCAGGCGACAGGCCCTACAATGAGCAGTTCTTC
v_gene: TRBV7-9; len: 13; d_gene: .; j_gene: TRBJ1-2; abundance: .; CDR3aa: CASSLDFDYGYTF; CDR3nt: TGTGCCAGCAGCTTAGACTTCGATTATGGCTACACCTTC
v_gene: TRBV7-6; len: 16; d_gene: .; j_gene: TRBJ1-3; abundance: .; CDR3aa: CASSGFEGAWGNTIYF; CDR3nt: TGTGCCAGCAGCGGATTCGAGGGCGCGTGGGGAAACACCATATATTTT
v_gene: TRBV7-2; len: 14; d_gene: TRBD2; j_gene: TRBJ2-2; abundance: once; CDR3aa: CASTGLAGTGELFF; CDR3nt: TGTGCCAGCACGGGGCTAGCGGGAACCGGGGAGCTGTTTTTT
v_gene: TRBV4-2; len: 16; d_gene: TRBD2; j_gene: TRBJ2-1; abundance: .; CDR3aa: CASSQDRASGVNEQFF; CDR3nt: TGTGCCAGCAGCCAAGATCGGGCTAGCGGGGTAAATGAGCAGTTCTTC
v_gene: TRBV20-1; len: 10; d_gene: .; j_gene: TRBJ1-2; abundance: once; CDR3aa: CSAPDSSYTF; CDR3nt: TGCAGTGCCCCGGACAGTAGCTACACCTTC
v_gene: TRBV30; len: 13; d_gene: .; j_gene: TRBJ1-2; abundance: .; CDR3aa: CAWSGGISYGYTF; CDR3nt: TGTGCCTGGAGTGGGGGGATTAGCTATGGCTACACCTTC
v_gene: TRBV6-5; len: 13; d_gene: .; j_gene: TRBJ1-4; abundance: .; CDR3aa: CASKRGAGEKLFF; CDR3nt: TGTGCCAGCAAGAGGGGGGCCGGGGAAAAACTGTTTTTT
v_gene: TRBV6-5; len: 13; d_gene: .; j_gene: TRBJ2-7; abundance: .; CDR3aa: CASGRDKPYEQYF; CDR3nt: TGTGCCAGCGGGCGGGACAAACCCTACGAGCAGTACTTC
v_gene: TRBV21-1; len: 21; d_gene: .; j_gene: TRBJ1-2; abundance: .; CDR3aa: CASSIPGQGRYVSGTNYGYTF; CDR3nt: TGTGCCAGCAGCATCCCGGGACAGGGTCGTTATGTCAGCGGGACTAACTATGGCTACACCTTC
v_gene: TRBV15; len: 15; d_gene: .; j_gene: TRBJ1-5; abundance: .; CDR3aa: CATSRDLGKLQPQHF; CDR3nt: TGTGCCACCAGCAGAGATTTAGGGAAATTACAGCCCCAGCATTTT
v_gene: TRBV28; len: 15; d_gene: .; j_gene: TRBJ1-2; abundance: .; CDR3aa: CASSPLGPLYYGYTF; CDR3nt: TGTGCCAGCAGCCCTTTGGGGCCGCTCTACTATGGCTACACCTTC
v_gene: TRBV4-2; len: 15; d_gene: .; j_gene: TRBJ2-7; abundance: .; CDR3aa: CASSQGQGGPYEQYF; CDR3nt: TGTGCCAGCAGCCAAGGGCAGGGGGGACCCTACGAGCAGTACTTC
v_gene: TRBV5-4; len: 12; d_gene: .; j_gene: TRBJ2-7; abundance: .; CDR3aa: CASSDDSYEQYF; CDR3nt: TGTGCCAGCAGCGACGACAGTTACGAGCAGTACTTC
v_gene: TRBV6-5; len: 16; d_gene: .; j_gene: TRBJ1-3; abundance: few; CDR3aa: CASSYSLRGTGNTIYF; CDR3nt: TGTGCCAGCAGTTACTCTCTCCGGGGGACGGGAAACACCATATATTTT
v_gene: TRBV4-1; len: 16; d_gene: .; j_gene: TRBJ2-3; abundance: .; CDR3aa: CASSQPGRRQADTQYF; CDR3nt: TGCGCCAGCAGCCAACCAGGACGCCGCCAGGCAGATACGCAGTATTTT
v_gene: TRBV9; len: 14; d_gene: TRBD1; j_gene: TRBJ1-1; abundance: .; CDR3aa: CASSVGGQSTEAFF; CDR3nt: TGTGCCAGCAGCGTAGGGGGACAGAGCACTGAAGCTTTCTTT
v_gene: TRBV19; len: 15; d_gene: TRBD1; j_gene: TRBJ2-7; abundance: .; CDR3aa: CASTTTGLGTYEQYF; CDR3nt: TGTGCCAGTACGACGACAGGGCTTGGGACCTACGAGCAGTACTTC
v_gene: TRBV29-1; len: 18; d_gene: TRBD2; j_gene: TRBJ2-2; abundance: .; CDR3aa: CSVERASGRFADTGELFF; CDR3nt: TGCAGCGTTGAACGGGCTAGCGGGAGATTCGCGGACACCGGGGAGCTGTTTTTT
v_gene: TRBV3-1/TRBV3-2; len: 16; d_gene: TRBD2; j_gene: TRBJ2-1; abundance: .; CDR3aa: CASSRPREGSYNEQFF; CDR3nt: TGTGCCAGCAGCCGGCCGCGGGAGGGCTCCTACAATGAGCAGTTCTTC
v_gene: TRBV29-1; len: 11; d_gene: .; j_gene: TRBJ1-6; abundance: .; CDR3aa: CSGTYNSPLHF; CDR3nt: TGCAGCGGAACCTATAATTCACCCCTCCACTTT
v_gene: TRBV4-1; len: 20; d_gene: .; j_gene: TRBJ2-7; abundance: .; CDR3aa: CASRWVWGQGKIGEPYEQYF; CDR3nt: TGCGCCAGCAGGTGGGTGTGGGGGCAGGGGAAAATAGGGGAGCCCTACGAGCAGTACTTC
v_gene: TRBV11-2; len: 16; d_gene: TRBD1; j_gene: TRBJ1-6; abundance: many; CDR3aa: CASSPTGGSYNSPLHF; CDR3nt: TGTGCCAGCAGCCCCACAGGGGGGTCCTATAATTCACCCCTCCACTTT
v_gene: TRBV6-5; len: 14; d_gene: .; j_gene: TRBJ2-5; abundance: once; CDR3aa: CASSYSSSIGTQYF; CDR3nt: TGTGCCAGCAGTTATTCCTCTAGCATTGGGACCCAGTACTTC
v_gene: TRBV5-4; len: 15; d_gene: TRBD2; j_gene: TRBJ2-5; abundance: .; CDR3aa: CASSLTSGRVETQYF; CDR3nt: TGTGCCAGCAGCTTGACTAGCGGGAGGGTGGAGACCCAGTACTTC
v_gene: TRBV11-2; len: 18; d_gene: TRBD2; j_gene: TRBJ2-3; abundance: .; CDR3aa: CASSRIGVEREKTDTQYF; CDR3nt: TGTGCCAGCAGCCGAATTGGTGTTGAGCGGGAGAAGACAGATACGCAGTATTTT
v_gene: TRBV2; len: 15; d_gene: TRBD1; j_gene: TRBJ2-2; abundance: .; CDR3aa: CASSRQGGDTGELFF; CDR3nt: TGTGCCAGCAGTAGACAGGGGGGGGACACCGGGGAGCTGTTTTTT
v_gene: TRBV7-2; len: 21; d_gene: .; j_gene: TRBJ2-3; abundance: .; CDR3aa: CASSLAPNLLTGTTEADTQYF; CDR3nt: TGTGCCAGCAGCTTAGCGCCTAATCTTTTAACCGGAACAACCGAGGCAGATACGCAGTATTTT
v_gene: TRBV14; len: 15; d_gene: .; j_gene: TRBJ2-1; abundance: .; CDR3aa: CASSQGSGHRNEQFF; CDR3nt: TGTGCCAGCAGCCAAGGCTCGGGACACAGAAATGAGCAGTTCTTC
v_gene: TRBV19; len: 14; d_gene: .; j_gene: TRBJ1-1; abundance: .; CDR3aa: CASSIRVVGTEAFF; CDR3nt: TGTGCCAGTAGTATCAGGGTGGTGGGGACTGAAGCTTTCTTT
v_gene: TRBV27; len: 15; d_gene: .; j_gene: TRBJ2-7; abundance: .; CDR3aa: CASSSVAESFYEQYF; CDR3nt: TGTGCCAGCAGTTCCGTAGCGGAATCCTTCTACGAGCAGTACTTC
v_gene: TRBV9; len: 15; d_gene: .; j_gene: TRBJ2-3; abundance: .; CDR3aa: CASSVGGGPVDTQYF; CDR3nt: TGTGCCAGCAGCGTAGGGGGAGGCCCTGTGGATACGCAGTATTTT
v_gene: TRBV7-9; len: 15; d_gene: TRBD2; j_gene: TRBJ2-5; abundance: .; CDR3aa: CASSPRGGSQETQYF; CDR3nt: TGTGCCAGCAGCCCTAGGGGAGGGAGCCAAGAGACCCAGTACTTC
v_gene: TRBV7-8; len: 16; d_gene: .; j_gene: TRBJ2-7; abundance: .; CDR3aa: CASSPRPSGSSYEQYF; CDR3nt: TGTGCCAGCAGCCCCCGACCCAGTGGAAGCTCCTACGAGCAGTACTTC
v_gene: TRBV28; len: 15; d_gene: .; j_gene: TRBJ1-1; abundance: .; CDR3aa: CASSPGGNMNTEAFF; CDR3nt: TGTGCCAGCAGCCCCGGAGGAAATATGAACACTGAAGCTTTCTTT
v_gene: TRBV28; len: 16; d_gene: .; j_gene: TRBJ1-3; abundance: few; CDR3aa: CASTSVGILSGNTIYF; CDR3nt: TGTGCCAGCACGTCGGTAGGAATACTATCTGGAAACACCATATATTTT
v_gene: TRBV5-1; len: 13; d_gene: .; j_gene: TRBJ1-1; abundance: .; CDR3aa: CASSISANTEAFF; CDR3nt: TGCGCCAGCAGCATATCAGCGAACACTGAAGCTTTCTTT
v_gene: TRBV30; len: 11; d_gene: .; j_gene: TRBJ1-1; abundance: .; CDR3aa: CAWKQGGFAFF; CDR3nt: TGTGCCTGGAAACAGGGAGGTTTCGCTTTCTTT
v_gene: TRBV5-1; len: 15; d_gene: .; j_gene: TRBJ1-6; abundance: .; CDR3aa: CASSLVSPENSPLHF; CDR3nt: TGCGCCAGCAGCTTGGTGTCCCCAGAAAATTCACCCCTCCACTTT
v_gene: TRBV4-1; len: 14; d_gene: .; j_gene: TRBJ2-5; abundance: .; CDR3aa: CASSQAVGRETQYF; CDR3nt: TGCGCCAGCAGCCAAGCGGTCGGGAGAGAGACCCAGTACTTC
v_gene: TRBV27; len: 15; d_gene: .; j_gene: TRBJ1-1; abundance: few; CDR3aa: CASSFWGPGRTEAFF; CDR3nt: TGTGCCAGCAGTTTTTGGGGTCCAGGGAGGACTGAAGCTTTCTTT
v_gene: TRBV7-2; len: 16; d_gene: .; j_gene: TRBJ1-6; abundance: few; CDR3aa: CASSPGSVTQNSPLHF; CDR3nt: TGTGCCAGCAGCCCCGGGTCGGTGACACAGAATTCACCCCTCCACTTT
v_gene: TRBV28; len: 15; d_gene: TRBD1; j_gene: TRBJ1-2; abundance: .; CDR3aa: CASSSPGTGVGGYTF; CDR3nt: TGTGCCAGCAGTTCTCCCGGGACAGGGGTTGGAGGCTACACCTTC
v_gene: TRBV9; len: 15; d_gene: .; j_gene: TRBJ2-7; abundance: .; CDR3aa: CASSANPTMVPQQYF; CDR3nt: TGTGCCAGCAGCGCCAATCCGACGATGGTTCCCCAGCAGTACTTC
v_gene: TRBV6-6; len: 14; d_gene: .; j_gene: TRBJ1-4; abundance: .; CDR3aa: CASRDGGPHTKLFF; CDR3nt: TGTGCCAGCAGGGACGGGGGGCCGCATACTAAACTGTTTTTT
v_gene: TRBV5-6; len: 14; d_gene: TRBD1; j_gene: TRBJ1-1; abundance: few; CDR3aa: CASSLGTGGTEAFF; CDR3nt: TGTGCCAGCAGCTTGGGGACAGGGGGTACTGAAGCTTTCTTT
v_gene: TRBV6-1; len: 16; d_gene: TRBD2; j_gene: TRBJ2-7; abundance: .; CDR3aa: CASSGTRTGSSSGGAF; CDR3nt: TGTGCCAGCAGTGGAACAAGGACAGGGAGTTCAAGCGGGGGGGCATTC
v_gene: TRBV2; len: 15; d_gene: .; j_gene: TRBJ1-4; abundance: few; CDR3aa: CASRKGTPRDEKLFF; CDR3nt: TGTGCCAGCAGGAAAGGGACACCCAGGGATGAAAAACTGTTTTTT
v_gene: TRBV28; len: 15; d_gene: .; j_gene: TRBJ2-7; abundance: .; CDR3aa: CASSTLGPGGREQYF; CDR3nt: TGTGCCAGCAGCACCCTGGGTCCCGGGGGGCGCGAGCAGTACTTC